Listed below are T cell receptor beta chains from one sample, sequenced in a study of T cells in Graves' hyperthyroidism and ophthalmopathy. In TCRdb, the multiplex PCR reads were re-called with MiXCR into one record per CDR3 protein. The sample has nearly 600,000 distinct CDR3 sequences, 12% to 15% seen once; the top ten hold more than 6%. The sequenced sample was blood. Receptor source: a woman aged 18-35 years with Graves' ophthalmopathy. Each CDR3 is given with its conserved first and last residue. D genes are given only for firm matches. Not every row has a clone size; where given, it reads once, few, many or a size class.

D gene	clone size	V gene	J gene	CDR3 DNA	CDR3 protein
.	many	TRBV11-3	TRBJ2-5	TGTGCCAGCAGTCCCAGGAGTACTAGCTCCCAAGAGACCCAGTACTTC	CASSPRSTSSQETQYF
TRBD1	.	TRBV6-1	TRBJ2-1	TGTGCCAGCGGGACAGTTGGGGAATACAATGAGCAGTTCTTC	CASGTVGEYNEQFF
.	.	TRBV19	TRBJ2-5	TGTGCCAGTAATAGCGGAGTTCAAGAGACCCAGTACTTC	CASNSGVQETQYF
.	many	TRBV6-1	TRBJ2-1	TGTGCCAGCAGTGAGAGGAGCGGCTCTGGGGATGAGCAGTTCTTC	CASSERSGSGDEQFF
.	many	TRBV11-3	TRBJ2-1	TGTGCCAGCAGCTTAGTGGCTCTCAGCTCCTACAATGAGCAGTTCTTC	CASSLVALSSYNEQFF
TRBD1	.	TRBV28	TRBJ2-3	TGTGCCAGCAGTGGACAGGGGGCGTCGGGCACAGATACGCAGTATTTT	CASSGQGASGTDTQYF
.	many	TRBV11-2	TRBJ2-1	TGTGCCAGCAGCCTAGACTTGAGCTCCTACAATGAGCAGTTCTTC	CASSLDLSSYNEQFF
.	many	TRBV3-1	TRBJ2-2	TGTGCCAGCAGCCTACGCGGGGTCCGGGAGCTGTTTTTT	CASSLRGVRELFF
TRBD1	many	TRBV20-1	TRBJ2-7	TGCAGTGTTGAGGGCAGGGGGCGAAGGGAGCAGTACTTC	CSVEGRGRREQYF
TRBD2	many	TRBV28	TRBJ2-1	TGTGCCAGCAGTTCTTTAGCGGGAGGGGTTTACAATGAGCAGTTCTTC	CASSSLAGGVYNEQFF
TRBD2	few	TRBV6-1	TRBJ2-2	TGTGCCAGCAGTAAGCCGGGACTACCTATAGGGGAGCTGTTTTTT	CASSKPGLPIGELFF
TRBD2	many	TRBV2	TRBJ2-1	TGTGCCAGCAGTGAAAGAGCGGGAGTAGACAATGAGCAGTTCTTC	CASSERAGVDNEQFF
TRBD1	many	TRBV6-1	TRBJ2-5	TGTGCCAGCAGCTCGGGACAGGGGGTTAGGGGCCAAGAGACCCAGTACTTC	CASSSGQGVRGQETQYF
.	.	TRBV4-1	TRBJ2-5	TGCGCCAGCAGTCTCGGCAGGGAAGGGGAGACCCAGTACTTC	CASSLGREGETQYF
TRBD1	many	TRBV7-8	TRBJ2-7	TGTGCCAGCAGCTACCGGACAGGGAACTACGAGCAGTACTTC	CASSYRTGNYEQYF